This TCR beta chain was captured by sequencing in a study of blood T cell repertoires in COVID-19. Study summary: From T cells, B-cell-depleted T cells, or PBMCs came the material, which was cDNA or gDNA.

The count of this clone is one. The repertoire was sequenced with immunoSEQ multiplex PCR; TCRdb's copy has only in-frame clones and lacks some. The sample carries about 310,000 clones, approximately 81% recorded once. Sequencing used PBMCs or T cells enriched from blood (not recorded which). This sequence was found in a woman aged 25 to 39 who had been exposed to COVID-19.

CDR3 nucleotides: TGTGCCATCAGTCCACAGGGGGCGTACGGTTCACCCCTCCACTTT. Protein: CAISPQGAYGSPLHF. The rearrangement links TRBV10-3 to TRBJ1-6; 9 bases agree with TRBD1. With V trimmed by 5 bases and J by 9 bases, 8 bases remained unmatched. The CDR3 loop spans 15 amino acids. Per the germline V gene, CDR1 is ENHRY and CDR2 is SYGVKD.